Reported below is one T cell receptor beta chain. The antigen is not known. This record belongs to a study of graft-versus-host responses after intestinal transplantation. This CDR3 region has 14 residues. From germline, CDR1 is KGHSH and CDR2 LQKENI. Trimming removed 2 bases from V and 9 bases from J, with 14 bases in between. The method was immunoSEQ multiplex PCR; TCRdb's version includes in-frame clones alone and lacks a portion of them. The sample has 70,000 to 95,000 clones, approximately 92% seen once. The TCR sequence derives from a human donor who was the organ donor for an intestinal transplant. The material was unstimulated CD8+ T cells sorted from spleen or lymph node cells, obtained before transplant. The chain joins TRBV18 to TRBJ2-1; TRBD2 is a possible D gene (5 bases). CDR3 sequence (DNA): TGTGCCAGCTCACCAGGGAGTTTAGCGTCTGAGCAGTTCTTC. This encodes CASSPGSLASEQFF.